This T cell receptor (beta chain) was identified during a study of blood T cell repertoires in COVID-19. Donors were grouped by their self-reported clinical history. Repertoires were generated with immunoSEQ multiplex PCR, while TCRdb's copy carries only in-frame clones and drops some. The sample lists about 220,000 clones, roughly nine tenths occurring once. The CDR3 is 13 residues long. CDR1 is MNHEY, CDR2 SVGAGI, per germline. Trimming removed 2 bases at V and 3 bases at J, with 6 bases between. The sequence was obtained from a woman aged 18-29 years in a cohort exposed to, infected with or recovered from COVID-19 (not recorded which). Sequenced sample: PBMCs or T cells enriched from blood (not recorded which). The chain employs TRBV6-5 and TRBJ2-3; no clear D. The CDR3 loop is CASSYPPTDTQYF. In DNA form, the CDR3 reads TGTGCCAGCAGTTACCCCCCTACAGATACGCAGTATTTT.